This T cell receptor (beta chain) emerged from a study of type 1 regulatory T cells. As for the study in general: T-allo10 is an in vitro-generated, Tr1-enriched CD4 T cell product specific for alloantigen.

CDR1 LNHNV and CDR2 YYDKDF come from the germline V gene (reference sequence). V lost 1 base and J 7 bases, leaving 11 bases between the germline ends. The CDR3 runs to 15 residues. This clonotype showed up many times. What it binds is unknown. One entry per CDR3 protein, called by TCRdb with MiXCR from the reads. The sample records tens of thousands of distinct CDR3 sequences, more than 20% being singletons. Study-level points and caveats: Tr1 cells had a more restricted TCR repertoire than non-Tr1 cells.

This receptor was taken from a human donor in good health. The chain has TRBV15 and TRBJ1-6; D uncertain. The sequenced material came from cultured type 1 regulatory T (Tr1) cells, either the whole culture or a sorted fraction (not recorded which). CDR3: CATSRAGVVNSPLHF. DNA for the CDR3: TGTGCCACCAGCAGAGCTGGAGTGGTCAATTCACCCCTCCACTTT.